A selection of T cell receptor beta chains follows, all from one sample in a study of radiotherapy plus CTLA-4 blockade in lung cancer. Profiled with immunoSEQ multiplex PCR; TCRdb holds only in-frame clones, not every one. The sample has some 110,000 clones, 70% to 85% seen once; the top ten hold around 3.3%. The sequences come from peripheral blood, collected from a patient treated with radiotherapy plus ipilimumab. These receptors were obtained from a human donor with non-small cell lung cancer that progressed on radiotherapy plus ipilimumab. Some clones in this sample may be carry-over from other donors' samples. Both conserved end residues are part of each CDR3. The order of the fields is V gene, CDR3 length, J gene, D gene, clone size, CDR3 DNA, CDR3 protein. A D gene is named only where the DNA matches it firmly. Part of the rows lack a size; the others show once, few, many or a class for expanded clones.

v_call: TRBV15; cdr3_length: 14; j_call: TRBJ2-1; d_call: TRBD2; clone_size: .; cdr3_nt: TGTGCCACCAGAACCCGGGACTACAACAATGAGCAGTTCTTC; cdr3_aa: CATRTRDYNNEQFF
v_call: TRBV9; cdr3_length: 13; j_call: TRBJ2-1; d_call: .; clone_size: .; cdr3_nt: TGTGCCAGCAGCGTAGACCCGGATGATGAGCAGTTCTTC; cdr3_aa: CASSVDPDDEQFF
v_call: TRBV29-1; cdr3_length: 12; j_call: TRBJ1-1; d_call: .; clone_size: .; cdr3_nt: TGCAGCGTTGAACAGGGAAACACTGAAGCTTTCTTT; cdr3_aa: CSVEQGNTEAFF
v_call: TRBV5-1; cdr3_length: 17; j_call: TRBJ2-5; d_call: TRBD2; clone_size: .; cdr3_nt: TGCGCCAGCAGCCCTGGGACTAGCGGGGGGGTCCAAGAGACCCAGTACTTC; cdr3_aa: CASSPGTSGGVQETQYF
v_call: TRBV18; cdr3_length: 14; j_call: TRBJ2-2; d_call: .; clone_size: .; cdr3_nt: TGTGCCAGCTCACCAGCAGGAATCACCGGGGAGCTGTTTTTT; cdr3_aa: CASSPAGITGELFF
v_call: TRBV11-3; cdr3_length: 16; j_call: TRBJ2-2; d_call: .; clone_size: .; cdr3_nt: TGTGCCAGCAGCTTAAGGACAGGGAGGGGCACCGGGGAGCTGTTTTTT; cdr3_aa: CASSLRTGRGTGELFF
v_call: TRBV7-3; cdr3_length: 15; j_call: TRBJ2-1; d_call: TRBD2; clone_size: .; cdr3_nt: TGTGCCAGCAGCTTAAGTCTAGCGGGAAACAATGAGCAGTTCTTC; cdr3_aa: CASSLSLAGNNEQFF
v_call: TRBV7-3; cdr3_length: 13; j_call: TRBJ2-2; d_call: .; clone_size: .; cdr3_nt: TGTGCCAGCACCCCCACCGCCACCGGGGAGCTGTTTTTT; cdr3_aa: CASTPTATGELFF
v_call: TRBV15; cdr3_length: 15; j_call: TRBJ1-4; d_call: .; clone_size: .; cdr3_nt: TGTGCCACCAGCAGAGGGGGCAGGTATAATGAAAAACTGTTTTTT; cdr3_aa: CATSRGGRYNEKLFF
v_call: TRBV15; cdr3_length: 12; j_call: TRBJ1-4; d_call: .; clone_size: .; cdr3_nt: TGTGCCACCAGCAGGACGGAGGAAAAACTGTTTTTT; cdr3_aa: CATSRTEEKLFF
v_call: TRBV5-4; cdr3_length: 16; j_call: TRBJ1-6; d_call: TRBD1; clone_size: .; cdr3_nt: TGTGCCAGCAGTCCAGGGGGTTGGGGCAAGGATTCACCCCTCCACTTT; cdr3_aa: CASSPGGWGKDSPLHF
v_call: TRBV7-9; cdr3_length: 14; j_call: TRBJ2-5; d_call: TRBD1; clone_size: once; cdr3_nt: TGTGCCAGCAGCTCAGACAGGGTATTGGAGACCCAGTACTTC; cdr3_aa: CASSSDRVLETQYF
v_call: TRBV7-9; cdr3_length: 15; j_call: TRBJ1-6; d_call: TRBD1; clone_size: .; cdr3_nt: TGTGCCAGCAGGCAGGGACAGGGGCGGGATTCACCCCTCCACTTT; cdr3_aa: CASRQGQGRDSPLHF
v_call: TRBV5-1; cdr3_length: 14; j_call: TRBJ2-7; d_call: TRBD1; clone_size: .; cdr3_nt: TGCGCCAGCAGCCCGGGACAGGAGGGCTACGAGCAGTACTTC; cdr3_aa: CASSPGQEGYEQYF
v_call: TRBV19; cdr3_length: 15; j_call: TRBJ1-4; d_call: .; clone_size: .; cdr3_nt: TGTGCCAGTAGTATTCAGTCTGCAACTAATGAAAAACTGTTTTTT; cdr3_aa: CASSIQSATNEKLFF
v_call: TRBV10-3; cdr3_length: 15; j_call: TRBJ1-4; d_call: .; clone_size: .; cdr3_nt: TGTGCCACCCGACCCTCGGGACGGGATAATGAAAAACTGTTTTTT; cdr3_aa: CATRPSGRDNEKLFF
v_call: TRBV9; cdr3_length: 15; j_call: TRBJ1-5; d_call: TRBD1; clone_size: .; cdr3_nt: TGTGCCAGCAGCGTAGGTACAGGGGGCAATCAGCCCCAGCATTTT; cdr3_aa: CASSVGTGGNQPQHF
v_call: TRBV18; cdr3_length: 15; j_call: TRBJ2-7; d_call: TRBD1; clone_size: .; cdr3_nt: TGTGCCAGCTCACCACAGGGGGCGCAAACCTACGAGCAGTACTTC; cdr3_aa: CASSPQGAQTYEQYF
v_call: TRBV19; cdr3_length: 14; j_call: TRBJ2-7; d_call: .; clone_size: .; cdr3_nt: TGTGCCAGTAGTATAAACAGGGATCAACGCGAGCAGTACTTC; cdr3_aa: CASSINRDQREQYF
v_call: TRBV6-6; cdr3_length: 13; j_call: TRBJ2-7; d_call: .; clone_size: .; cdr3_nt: TGTGCCAGCAGTTACGCTGCTAGGGGGGTGCAGTACTTC; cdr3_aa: CASSYAARGVQYF
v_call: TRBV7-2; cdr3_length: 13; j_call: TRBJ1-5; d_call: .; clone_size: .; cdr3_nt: TGTGCCAGCAGCTTAGGCAGGGTTCAGCCCCAGCATTTT; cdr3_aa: CASSLGRVQPQHF
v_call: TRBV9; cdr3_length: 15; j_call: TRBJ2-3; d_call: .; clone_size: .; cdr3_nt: TGTGCCAGCAGCGTAGCTGGGGGGAGCACAGATACGCAGTATTTT; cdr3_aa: CASSVAGGSTDTQYF
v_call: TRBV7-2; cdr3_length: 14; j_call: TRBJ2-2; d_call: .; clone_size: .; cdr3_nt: TGTGCCATCAAACTTTTCTCGCGGGGAGGGGAGCTGTTTTTT; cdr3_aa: CAIKLFSRGGELFF
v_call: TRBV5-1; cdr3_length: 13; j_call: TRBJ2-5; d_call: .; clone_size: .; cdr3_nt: TGCGCCAGCAGCTTGAGGATCCGGGAGACCCAGTACTTC; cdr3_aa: CASSLRIRETQYF
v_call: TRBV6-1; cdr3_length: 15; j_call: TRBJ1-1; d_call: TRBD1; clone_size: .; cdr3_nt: TGTGCCAGCAGTGAACATCGGACAGGGGTTACTGAAGCTTTCTTT; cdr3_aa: CASSEHRTGVTEAFF
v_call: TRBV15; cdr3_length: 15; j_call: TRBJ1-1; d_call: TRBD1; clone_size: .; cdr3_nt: TGTGCCACCAGGGAGACAGGGGGCGCAGGAGGTGAAGCTTTCTTT; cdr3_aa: CATRETGGAGGEAFF
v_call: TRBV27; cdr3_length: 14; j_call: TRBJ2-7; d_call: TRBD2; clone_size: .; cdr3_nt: TGTGCCAGCAGAGGACTAGCGGGGGTCTACGAGCAGTACTTC; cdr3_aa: CASRGLAGVYEQYF
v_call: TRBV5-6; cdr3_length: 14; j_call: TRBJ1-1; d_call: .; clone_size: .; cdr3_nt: TGTGCCAGCAGCTTGGACGGCTTTGGGACTGAAGCTTTCTTT; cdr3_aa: CASSLDGFGTEAFF
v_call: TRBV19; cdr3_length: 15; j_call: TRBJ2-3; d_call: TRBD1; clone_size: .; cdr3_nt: TGTGCCAGTAGTATAGGGGACAGACCCACAGATACGCAGTATTTT; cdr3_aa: CASSIGDRPTDTQYF
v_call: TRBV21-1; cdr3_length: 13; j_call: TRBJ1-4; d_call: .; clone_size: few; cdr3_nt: TGTGCCAGCAGCAAAAGTACTAATGAAAAACTGTTTTTT; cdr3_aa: CASSKSTNEKLFF
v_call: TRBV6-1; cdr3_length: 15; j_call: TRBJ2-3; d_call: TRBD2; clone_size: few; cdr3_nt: TGTGCCAGCAGACTCGGACTAGCGTCCGCAGATACGCAGTATTTT; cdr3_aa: CASRLGLASADTQYF
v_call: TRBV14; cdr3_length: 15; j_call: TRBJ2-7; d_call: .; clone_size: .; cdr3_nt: TGTGCCAGCAGCCAAGACCCAGGGTACTTTAGGGAGCAGTACTTC; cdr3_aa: CASSQDPGYFREQYF
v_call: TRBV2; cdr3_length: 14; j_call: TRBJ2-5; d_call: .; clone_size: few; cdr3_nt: TGTGCCAGCAGTATACAGGGTATACAAGAGACCCAGTACTTC; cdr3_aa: CASSIQGIQETQYF
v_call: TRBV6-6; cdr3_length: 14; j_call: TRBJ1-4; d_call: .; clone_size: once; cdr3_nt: TGTGCCAGCAGTCCCCGACAGGTTAATGAAAAACTGTTTTTT; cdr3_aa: CASSPRQVNEKLFF
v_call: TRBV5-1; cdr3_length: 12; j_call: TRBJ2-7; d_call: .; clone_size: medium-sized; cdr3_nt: TGCGCCAGCAGCTTACAGCCCTACGAGCAGTACTTC; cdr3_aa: CASSLQPYEQYF
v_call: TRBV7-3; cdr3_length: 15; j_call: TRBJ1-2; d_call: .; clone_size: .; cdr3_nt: TGTGCCAGCAGCCCGACCGGGACGGACAACTATGGCTACACCTTC; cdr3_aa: CASSPTGTDNYGYTF
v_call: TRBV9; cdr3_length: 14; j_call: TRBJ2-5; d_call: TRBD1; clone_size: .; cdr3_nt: TGTGCCAGCAGTTATAGGACAGGGGATAAGACCCAGTACTTC; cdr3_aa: CASSYRTGDKTQYF
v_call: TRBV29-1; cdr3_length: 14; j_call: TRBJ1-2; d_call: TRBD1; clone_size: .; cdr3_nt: TGCAGCGTTGACTCGGGGACAGGGGTCTATGGCTACACCTTC; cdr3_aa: CSVDSGTGVYGYTF
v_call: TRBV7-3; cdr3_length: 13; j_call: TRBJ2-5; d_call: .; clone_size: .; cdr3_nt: TGTGCCAGCGGATCAGGGGCTCAAGAGACCCAGTACTTC; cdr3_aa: CASGSGAQETQYF
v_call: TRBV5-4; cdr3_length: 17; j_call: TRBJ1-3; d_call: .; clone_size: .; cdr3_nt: TGTGCCAGCAGCGTCGGGAGGCCAGCCGTCTCTGGAAACACCATATATTTT; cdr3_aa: CASSVGRPAVSGNTIYF
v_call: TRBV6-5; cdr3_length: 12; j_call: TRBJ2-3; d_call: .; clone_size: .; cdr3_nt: TGTGCCAGCAGTTACTGGGCAGATACGCAGTATTTT; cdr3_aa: CASSYWADTQYF
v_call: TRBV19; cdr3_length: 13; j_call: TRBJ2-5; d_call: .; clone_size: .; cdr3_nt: TGTGCCAGTAGTATGGAGCGCTGGGAGACCCAGTACTTC; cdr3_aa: CASSMERWETQYF